This TCR beta chain stems from a study of cytomegalovirus exposure and HLA in healthy donors. Study outcomes and limitations: A few chains tied to CMV proved CMV antigen-specific in vitro. It was reported that the classifier diagnosed cytomegalovirus status with high specificity and sensitivity in both the original and validation cohorts. The study put about 180 TCR beta chains on its list as cytomegalovirus-associated.

While the first cohort had fewer than 850 subjects, the donors belonged to the separate validation cohort of over a hundred subjects. Trimming cost V 2 bases and J 5 bases, with 16 bases left between them. The CDR3 has 15 residues. Germline V gene lookup returns CDR1 SGHTA and CDR2 FQGNSA. Notes on this clone: Its target is not known.

Assay used: immunoSEQ multiplex PCR; TCRdb lists only in-frame clones, some missing. Of roughly 350,000 clones in the sample, roughly 89% were seen once. This TCR came from a woman aged 18-29 years in good health and CMV-seronegative. This chain joins TRBV7-2 and TRBJ2-7, with D tentatively TRBD2 (6 bases). The sequenced material came from PBMCs. CDR3 loop: CASSLSSGALHEQYF. The DNA for the CDR3 is TGTGCCAGCAGCTTATCCTCGGGAGCTCTCCACGAGCAGTACTTC.